This T cell receptor (beta chain) was recovered during a study of Ad26.COV2.S vaccination and SARS-CoV-2 variants. Sequenced by immunoSEQ multiplex PCR; TCRdb stores in-frame clones only, minus some. Among fewer than 400,000 clones listed, about 86% were seen once. Study observations and caveats: Relative to placebo recipients, vaccine recipients exhibited elevated spike-specific TCR breadth.

The treatment was: 15 to 20 received Ad26.COV2.S at low or high dose, single or two shots; roughly five received placebo; per-sample allocation not given. Sampling took place 63 days after the first vaccine or placebo injection. Deletions cut 1 base from V and 2 bases from J, with 9 bases between. This CDR3 is 15 amino acids long. In germline, CDR1 is SGHRS, CDR2 YFSETQ. In the case of this clone: Antigen unknown. The sample holds other DNA sequences that translate to the same CDR3.

This sample comprised peripheral blood, obtained in a trial of Ad26.COV2.S vaccine versus placebo. This receptor was identified in a person between 18 and 65 years old who received the Ad26.COV2.S COVID-19 vaccine or a placebo. The chain links TRBV5-1 to TRBJ2-2; D may correspond to TRBD1 or TRBD2 (5 bases each). This chain's CDR3 is CASSLTGLNTGELFF. The CDR3 DNA sequence: TGCGCCAGCAGCTTGACAGGACTTAACACCGGGGAGCTGTTTTTT.